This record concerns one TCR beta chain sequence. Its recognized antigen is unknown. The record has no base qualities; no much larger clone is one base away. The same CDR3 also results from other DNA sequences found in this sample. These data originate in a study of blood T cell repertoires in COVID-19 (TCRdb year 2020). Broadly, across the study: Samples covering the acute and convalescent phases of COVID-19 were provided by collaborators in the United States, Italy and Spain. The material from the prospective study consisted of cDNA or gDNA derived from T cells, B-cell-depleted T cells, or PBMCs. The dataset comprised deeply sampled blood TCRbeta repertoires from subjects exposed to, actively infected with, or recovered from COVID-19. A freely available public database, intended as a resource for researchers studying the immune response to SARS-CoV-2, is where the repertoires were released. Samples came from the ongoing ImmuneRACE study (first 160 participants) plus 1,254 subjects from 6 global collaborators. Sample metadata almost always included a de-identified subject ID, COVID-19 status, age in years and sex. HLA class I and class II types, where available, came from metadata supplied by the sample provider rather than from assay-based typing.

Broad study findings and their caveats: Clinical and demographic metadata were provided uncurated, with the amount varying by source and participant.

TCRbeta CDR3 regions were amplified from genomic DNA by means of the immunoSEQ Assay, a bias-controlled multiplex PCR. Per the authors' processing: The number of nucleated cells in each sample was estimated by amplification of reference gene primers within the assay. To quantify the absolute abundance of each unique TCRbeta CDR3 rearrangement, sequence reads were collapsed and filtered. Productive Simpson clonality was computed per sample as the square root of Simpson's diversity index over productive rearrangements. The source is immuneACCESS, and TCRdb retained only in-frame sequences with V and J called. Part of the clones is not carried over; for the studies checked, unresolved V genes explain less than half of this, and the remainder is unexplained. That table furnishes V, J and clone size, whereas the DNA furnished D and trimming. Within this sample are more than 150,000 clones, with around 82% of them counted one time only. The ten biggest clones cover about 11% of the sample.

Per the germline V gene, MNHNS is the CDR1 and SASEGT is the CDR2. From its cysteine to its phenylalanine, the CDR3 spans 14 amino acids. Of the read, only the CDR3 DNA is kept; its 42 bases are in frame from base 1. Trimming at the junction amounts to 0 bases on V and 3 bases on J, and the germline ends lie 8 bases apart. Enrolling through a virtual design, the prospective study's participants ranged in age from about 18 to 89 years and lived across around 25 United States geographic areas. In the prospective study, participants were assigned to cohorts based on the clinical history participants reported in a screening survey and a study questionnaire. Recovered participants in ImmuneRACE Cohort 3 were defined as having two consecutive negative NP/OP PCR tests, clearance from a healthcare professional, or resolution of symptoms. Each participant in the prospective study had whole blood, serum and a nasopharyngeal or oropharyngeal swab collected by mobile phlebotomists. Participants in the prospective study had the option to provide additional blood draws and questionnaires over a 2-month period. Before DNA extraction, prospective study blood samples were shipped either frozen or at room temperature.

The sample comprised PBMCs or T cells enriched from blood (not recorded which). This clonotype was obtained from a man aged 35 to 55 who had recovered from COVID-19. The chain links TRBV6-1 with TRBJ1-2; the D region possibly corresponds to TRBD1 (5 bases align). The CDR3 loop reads CASSEALQDYGYTF. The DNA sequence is TGTGCCAGCAGTGAAGCTCTACAGGACTATGGCTACACCTTC.